The 20 T cell receptor beta chains reported below all come from one sample, sequenced in a study of blood T cell repertoires in COVID-19. Profiled with immunoSEQ multiplex PCR; TCRdb holds only in-frame clones, not every one. The top ten clones hold 64% of a sample with around 20,000 clones, about 82% of them seen once. The sequencing input was peripheral blood. These TCRs come from a man aged 80 or over with acute or convalescent COVID-19.

The V and J genes are TRBV4-2 and TRBJ2-5, with D possibly being TRBD2 (5 bases). Trimming pared 3 bases from V and 4 bases from J, leaving 12 bases between. The CDR3 sequence is 14 residues long. CDR1 is LGHNA, CDR2 YNFKEQ, per germline. The CDR3 region has the DNA TGTGCCAGCAGCCACTACAAGGAGGCAGAGACCCAGTACTTC. It yields the protein CASSHYKEAETQYF.

The chain links TRBV7-2 to TRBJ2-1; 11 bases align to TRBD2. Germline values: CDR1 SGHTA, CDR2 FQGNSA. The J segment lost 7 bases and the V segment lost 1 base, leaving 9 bases of the junction unmatched. The CDR3 is 17 residues long. The CDR3 nucleotides are TGTGCCAGCAGCTTAGACCTAGCGGGGGGCCGAAGGAATGAGCAGTTCTTC. Protein product: CASSLDLAGGRRNEQFF.

V usage is TRBV12-3 or TRBV12-4 and J usage is TRBJ1-1; D possibly corresponds to TRBD1 (6 bases). CDR3 length: 11 residues. Trimming left V 6 bases short and J 8 bases short, with 10 bases between. The CDR3 is CASRRTEEAFF. In DNA form, the CDR3 reads TGTGCCAGCAGGCGGACAGAAGAAGCTTTCTTT.

CDR3 DNA: TGTGCCAGCAGTTACTCTCAGAGGCAGGGACTCCCTGAAGCTTTCTTT. Protein product: CASSYSQRQGLPEAFF. This chain connects TRBV6-5 to TRBJ1-1; a possible D gene is TRBD1 (5 bases). Germline V gives CDR1 MNHEY, CDR2 SVGAGI. The V end was cut by 0 bases, the J end by 6 bases, with 17 bases between. This CDR3 is 16 amino acids long.

The J gene is TRBJ1-2, the V gene TRBV6-5, with D tentatively TRBD1 (5 bases). V lost 6 bases to trimming and J lost 5 bases, with 10 bases between them. CDR1 is MNHEY and CDR2 is SVGAGI in the germline V gene. The CDR3 spans 12 residues. The CDR3 coding sequence is TGTGCCAGCAGACCGGGGGAATATGGCTACACCTTC. This codes for CASRPGEYGYTF.

This rearrangement joins TRBV5-1 to TRBJ1-1; maybe TRBD1 (6 bases). Germline-derived CDR1 and CDR2 are SGHRS and YFSETQ. The CDR3 has 12 amino acids. Trimming stripped 3 bases from V and 8 bases from J, with 11 bases between. For the CDR3, the DNA is TGCGCCAGCAGCTACGGACAGTCAGAAGCTTTCTTT. Translation gives CASSYGQSEAFF.

V is TRBV24-1 and J is TRBJ2-3, with TRBD2 matching 15 bases. CDR1 and CDR2 from the germline V gene are KGHDR and SFDVKD. The J segment lost 6 bases and the V segment lost 4 bases, leaving 10 bases of the junction unmatched. CDR3 length equals 18 residues. The CDR3 DNA follows: TGTGCCACCAGTGACCCGAAAGAGGGACTAGCGGGGGGCGATACGCAGTATTTT. Its protein product is CATSDPKEGLAGGDTQYF.

The V and J genes are TRBV6-6 and TRBJ2-2, with D possibly being TRBD1 (6 bases). Looked up from germline, CDR1 is MNHNY and CDR2 is SVGAGI (reference sequence). This CDR3 has 13 amino acids. V lost 7 bases and J 7 bases, leaving 13 bases between the germline ends. The CDR3, as DNA: TGTGCCAGCAACCCAGGGGTCGGCGGGGAGCTGTTTTTT. It is translated as CASNPGVGGELFF.

The chain joins TRBV19 to TRBJ1-6, with D hard to call. This CDR3 spans 14 amino acids. Trimming cost V 4 bases and J 5 bases, with 9 bases left between them. Per the germline V gene, CDR1 is LNHDA and CDR2 is SQIVND (reference sequence). The CDR3 is CASSTNPNNSPLHF. CDR3 nucleotides: TGTGCCAGTAGTACAAATCCCAATAATTCACCCCTCCACTTT.

The chain is built from TRBV30 and TRBJ1-3, with D unclear. CDR1 and CDR2 (germline): GTSNPN, SVGIG (reference sequence). This CDR3 has 13 residues. Trimming shortened V by 6 bases and J by 0 bases, and 9 bases separated the two germline ends. CDR3 sequence: CACPRPSGNTIYF. The CDR3, as DNA: TGTGCCTGCCCCCGTCCCTCTGGAAACACCATATATTTT.

V gene TRBV23-1 combines with J gene TRBJ1-5, with D perhaps TRBD1 (6 bases). TRBV23-1 is an ORF; its function is uncertain. CDR3 length: 14 residues. Trimming removed 4 bases from V and 4 bases from J, with 11 bases in between. The CDR3 bases are TGCGCCAGCAGTCGCGACAGGTGGAATCAGCCCCAGCATTTT. Translating it yields CASSRDRWNQPQHF.

This clone occurred a few times. V gene TRBV11-2 combines with J gene TRBJ2-1; 12 positions match TRBD2. The ends lost 4 bases at V and 3 bases at J; junction bases unmatched: 13. The CDR3 spans 19 residues. Germline V gives CDR1 SGHAT, CDR2 FQNNGV. The CDR3 DNA sequence: TGTGCCAGCAGCTCCATAATCCGACTAGCGGGGGCGAGCTACAATGAGCAGTTCTTC. It codes for CASSSIIRLAGASYNEQFF.

The J gene is TRBJ1-2, the V gene TRBV20-1, with D maybe TRBD1 (6 bases). Germline V gene data show CDR1 as DFQATT and CDR2 as SNEGSKA (reference sequence). The CDR3 extends over 14 amino acids. V lost 3 bases to trimming and J lost 8 bases, with 19 bases between them. The chain's CDR3 is CSASPGGESEGYTF. The DNA for the CDR3 is TGCAGTGCTAGTCCGGGGGGCGAATCGGAGGGCTACACCTTC.

This sequence joins TRBV9 and TRBJ2-1; 9 bases map to TRBD2. CDR3 length: 16 residues. Germline V gene lookup returns CDR1 SGDLS and CDR2 YYNGEE. The junction had 10 bases not matched to a gene; V was cut back by 4 bases and J by 5 bases. The chain's CDR3 is CASSLRSGGLNNEQFF. The DNA for the CDR3 is TGTGCCAGCAGCTTACGAAGCGGGGGGTTAAACAATGAGCAGTTCTTC. The full variable domain, in which reference TRBV9 and TRBJ2-1 provide the parts outside the CDR3, is DSGVTQTPKHLITATGQRVTLRCSPRSGDLSVYWYQQSLDQGLQFLIQYYNGEERAKGNILERFSAQQFPDLHSELNLSSLELGDSALYFCASSLRSGGLNNEQFFGPGTRLTVL.

This clone has only a few counts. This rearrangement joins TRBV7-3 to TRBJ1-5; possible D gene TRBD1, 5 bases. The CDR3 is 14 amino acids. Germline CDR1 SGHTA, CDR2 FQGTGA. Trimming took off 2 bases at V and 2 bases at J, with 7 bases between the two ends. The DNA of the CDR3 is TGTGCCAGCAGCTTATCGGGGGGCAATCAGCCCCAGCATTTT. Translated, it gives CASSLSGGNQPQHF.

V and J are TRBV19 and TRBJ1-5, with D unclear. Trimming shortened V by 8 bases and J by 4 bases, and 9 bases separated the two germline ends. Looked up from germline, CDR1 is LNHDA and CDR2 is SQIVND (reference sequence). This CDR3 has 12 amino acids. Here the CDR3 DNA reads TGTGCCAGTGGCCTCCAAAATCAGCCCCAGCATTTT. Translation: CASGLQNQPQHF.

This clone was recorded once. The chain uses TRBV7-3 and TRBJ2-1; 11 nucleotides match TRBD2. With V trimmed by 6 bases and J by 1 base, 5 bases remained unmatched. From germline, CDR1 is SGHTA and CDR2 FQGTGA. This CDR3 contains 16 residues. This CDR3 is CASREVAGGSYNEQFF. CDR3 DNA: TGTGCCAGCAGGGAGGTAGCGGGGGGGTCCTACAATGAGCAGTTCTTC. Full variable domain (missing parts from reference TRBV7-3 and TRBJ2-1): GAGVSQTPSNKVTEKGKYVELRCDPISGHTALYWYRQSLGQGPEFLIYFQGTGAADDSGLPNDRFFAVRPEGSVSTLKIQRTERGDSAVYLCASREVAGGSYNEQFFGPGTRLTVL.

J is TRBJ2-5 and V is TRBV5-1, with D tentatively TRBD1 (6 bases). Germline V lookup: CDR1 SGHRS, CDR2 YFSETQ. V was cut by 3 bases and J by 2 bases, with 8 bases left in between. The CDR3 is made up of 13 amino acids. Written as DNA, the CDR3 is TGCGCCAGCAGCTGGACAGAACAAGAGACCCAGTACTTC. This encodes CASSWTEQETQYF.

The chain has TRBV7-2 and TRBJ1-5; 9 nucleotides agree with TRBD1. CDR1 is SGHTA and CDR2 is FQGNSA in the germline V gene. Trimming at V came to 4 bases and at J to 4 bases, leaving 5 bases not matched to a gene. The CDR3 is 15 residues long. CDR3: CASSYRTGVNQPQHF. The CDR3 DNA reads TGTGCCAGCAGCTACCGGACAGGGGTAAATCAGCCCCAGCATTTT.

CDR3 sequence: CASSLTGTSVKETQYF. Here the CDR3 DNA reads TGCGCCAGCAGCTTAACAGGGACTAGCGTAAAAGAGACCCAGTACTTC. This chain connects TRBV5-1 to TRBJ2-5; TRBD2 matches at 10 bases. Trimming took 2 bases from V and 3 from J; bases not matched to a gene: 7. CDR3 length: 16 residues. Germline V gene data show CDR1 as SGHRS and CDR2 as YFSETQ. Based on the CDR3 plus reference TRBV5-1 and TRBJ2-5, the full variable domain is KAGVTQTPRYLIKTRGQQVTLSCSPISGHRSVSWYQQTPGQGLQFLFEYFSETQRNKGNFPGRFSGRQFSNSRSEMNVSTLELGDSALYLCASSLTGTSVKETQYFGPGTRLLVL.